These 12 T cell receptor beta chains came from one sample sequenced in a study of blood T cell repertoires in COVID-19. The table came from immunoSEQ multiplex PCR; TCRdb's copy has only in-frame clones and leaves some out. The data hold 150,000 to 200,000 clones, with around nine tenths observed a single time. The sample consisted of peripheral blood. The origin of the receptors is a man in his sixties with active or convalescent COVID-19.

This clone showed up just once. V gene TRBV18 combines with J gene TRBJ2-7; D is perhaps TRBD2 (6 bases). With 0 bases removed from V and 6 bases from J, the gap between germline ends came to 15 bases. The CDR3 totals 15 residues. CDR1 is KGHSH, CDR2 LQKENI, per germline. The CDR3 protein is CASSPPISREAEQYF. The CDR3 bases are TGTGCCAGCTCACCACCGATCTCCAGGGAGGCCGAGCAGTACTTC.

The genes are TRBV6-5 and TRBJ1-1; weak D call: TRBD1 (6 bases). V lost 9 bases and J lost 7, with 15 bases in between. The CDR3 has 12 amino acids. CDR1 is MNHEY and CDR2 is SVGAGI in the germline V gene. The CDR3 region is CASARGAGEAFF. CDR3 sequence (DNA): TGTGCCAGTGCCCGGGGGGCGGGTGAAGCTTTCTTT.

V and J are TRBV2 and TRBJ1-5; D is undetermined. V lost 0 bases, J lost 6 bases, and 9 bases lay in between. Germline CDR1 and CDR2: SNHLY and FYNNEI. The CDR3 has 14 amino acids. The CDR3 reads CASSEAHSGQPQHF. Here the CDR3 DNA reads TGTGCCAGCAGTGAAGCCCACTCTGGTCAGCCCCAGCATTTT. The full variable domain, its missing parts supplied by reference TRBV2 and TRBJ1-5, is EPEVTQTPSHQVTQMGQEVILRCVPISNHLYFYWYRQILGQKVEFLVSFYNNEISEKSEIFDDQFSVERPDGSNFTLKIRSTKLEDSAMYFCASSEAHSGQPQHFGDGTRLSIL.

This rearrangement joins TRBV2 to TRBJ2-1; D is unresolved. The CDR3 sequence is 11 residues long. The germline V gene encodes CDR1 SNHLY and CDR2 FYNNEI. The V and J ends lost 7 bases and 7 bases respectively, with 8 bases between them. The chain's CDR3 is CASTLLNEQFF. The CDR3 nucleotides are TGTGCCAGCACCTTACTAAATGAGCAGTTCTTC.

The chain carries TRBV27 and TRBJ2-5, with D possibly matching TRBD1 (6 bases). The germline CDR1 and CDR2 sequences are MNHEY and SMNVEV (reference sequence). V lost 5 bases, J lost 5 bases, and 15 bases lay in between. The CDR3 has 14 residues. CDR3 region: CASSLNREQETQYF. DNA of the CDR3: TGTGCCAGCAGTCTTAACAGGGAGCAGGAGACCCAGTACTTC.

V usage is TRBV10-3 and J usage is TRBJ1-5, with TRBD1 matching 9 bases. The CDR3 extends over 14 amino acids. Trimming took 6 bases from V and 6 from J; bases not matched to a gene: 6. Germline CDR1 reads ENHRY; CDR2 reads SYGVKD. For the CDR3, the DNA is TGTGCCATCAGCCCGGACAGGGGAGGTCAGCCCCAGCATTTT. Translated, it gives CAISPDRGGQPQHF.

The V gene is TRBV5-6, the J gene TRBJ2-7, with 8 bases aligning to TRBD2. With V trimmed by 4 bases and J by 3 bases, 9 bases remained unmatched. CDR1 and CDR2 (germline): SGHDT, YYEEEE. This CDR3 has 15 amino acids. The CDR3 loop reads CASSPGGSVNYEQYF. The DNA for the CDR3 is TGTGCCAGCAGCCCGGGGGGGTCTGTTAACTACGAGCAGTACTTC.

The chain has TRBV30 and TRBJ2-7, with 8 bases aligning to TRBD1. Germline loops: CDR1 GTSNPN, CDR2 SVGIG (reference sequence). J gave up 0 bases and V 3 bases, and 7 bases lay outside the gene matches. This CDR3 region has 15 residues. CDR3 nucleotides: TGTGCCTGGAGAGGACAGGGTCTTGGCTCCTACGAGCAGTACTTC. Protein: CAWRGQGLGSYEQYF. The full variable domain, its missing parts supplied by reference TRBV30 and TRBJ2-7, is SQTIHQWPATLVQPVGSPLSLECTVEGTSNPNLYWYRQAAGRGLQLLFYSVGIGQISSEVPQNLSASRPQDRQFILSSKKLLLSDSGFYLCAWRGQGLGSYEQYFGPGTRLTVT.

The V gene is TRBV5-6, the J gene TRBJ2-7; 8 nucleotides agree with TRBD1. V gave up 4 bases and J gave up 3 bases; unmatched junction bases: 9. This CDR3 contains 15 residues. Germline V gives CDR1 SGHDT, CDR2 YYEEEE. DNA for the CDR3: TGTGCCAGCAGCCTGTCCGGGACAGGAGACTACGAGCAGTACTTC. This encodes CASSLSGTGDYEQYF.

The chain couples TRBV25-1 to TRBJ2-1, with 8 bases that match TRBD1. The CDR3 consists of 17 residues. V lost 6 bases and J lost 8; bases outside the gene matches: 18. Per the germline V gene, CDR1 is MGHDK and CDR2 is SYGVNS. Written as DNA, the CDR3 is TGTGCCAGCAGATCTCCCAATCGGACAGGGATGTTAGATGAGCAGTTCTTC. This codes for CASRSPNRTGMLDEQFF.

J is TRBJ2-7 and V is TRBV29-1; 10 bases are shared with TRBD1. Per the germline V gene, CDR1 is SQVTM and CDR2 is ANQGSEA. The CDR3 totals 12 residues. The V and J ends lost 6 bases and 3 bases, in that order; junction bases with no gene match: 2. Here the CDR3 reads CSVRTGGYEQYF. CDR3 bases: TGCAGCGTCAGGACAGGGGGCTACGAGCAGTACTTC.

This clone occurred a few times. The chain is built from TRBV4-1 and TRBJ2-7; D is undetermined. CDR3 length equals 11 residues. The germline V gene has CDR1 MGHRA and CDR2 YSYEKL. Trimming cost V 1 base and J 9 bases, with 7 bases left between them. CDR3 protein: CASSQGLGQYF. The CDR3 nucleotides read TGCGCCAGCAGCCAAGGGCTAGGGCAGTACTTC.